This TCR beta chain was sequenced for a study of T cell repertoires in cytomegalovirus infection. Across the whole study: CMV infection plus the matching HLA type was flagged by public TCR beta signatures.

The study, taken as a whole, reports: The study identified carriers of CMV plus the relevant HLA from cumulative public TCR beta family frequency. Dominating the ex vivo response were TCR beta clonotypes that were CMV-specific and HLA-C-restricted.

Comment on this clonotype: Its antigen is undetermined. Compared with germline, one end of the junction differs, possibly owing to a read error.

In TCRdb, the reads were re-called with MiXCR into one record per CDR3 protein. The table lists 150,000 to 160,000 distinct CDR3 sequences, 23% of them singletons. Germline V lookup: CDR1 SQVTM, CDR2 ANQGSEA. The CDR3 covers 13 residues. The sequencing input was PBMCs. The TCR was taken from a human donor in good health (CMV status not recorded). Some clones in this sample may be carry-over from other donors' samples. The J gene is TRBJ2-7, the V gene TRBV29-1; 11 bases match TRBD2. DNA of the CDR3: TGCAGCGTGGGTACTAGCGGGAGCGGTGAGCAGTATTTC. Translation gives CSVGTSGSGEQYF.